The sequence of this T cell receptor (beta chain) was determined in a study of blood T cell repertoires in COVID-19. For the study at large: From T cells, B-cell-depleted T cells, or PBMCs came the material, which was cDNA or gDNA.

The table came from immunoSEQ multiplex PCR; TCRdb's copy has only in-frame clones and leaves some out. Of roughly 150,000 clones listed, 85% to 95% were seen once; the top ten hold roughly 1.9%. V was cut by 3 bases and J by 3 bases, with 11 bases left in between. The CDR3 spans 14 residues. Germline values: CDR1 LNHDA, CDR2 SQIVND (reference sequence). Sequences were obtained from peripheral blood. The source of this sequence is a woman between 55 and 75 years old with COVID-19, enrolled during active disease. This chain connects TRBV19 to TRBJ1-2; TRBD1 might be the D (6 bases). The CDR3 bases are TGTGCCAGTAGTATGCAGGGGAGGGACTATGGCTACACCTTC. Translating it yields CASSMQGRDYGYTF.